The 6 T cell receptor beta chains below come from one sample, sequenced in a study of blood T cell repertoires in COVID-19. Libraries were prepared by immunoSEQ multiplex PCR; TCRdb keeps only in-frame clonotypes and omits some of them. This sample has about 110,000 clones; 84% occur once, and the top ten carry 7.9%. Sequencing input: peripheral blood. These receptors came from a woman of 80 years or more with active or convalescent COVID-19.

The V and J genes are TRBV7-8 and TRBJ2-7; unclear D gene. There are 15 residues in the CDR3. V was pared by 2 bases and J by 4 bases, with 15 bases between. In germline, CDR1 is SGHVS, CDR2 FQNEAQ. The CDR3 DNA reads as TGTGCCAGCAGCTTACGGCGGCCAGCCCCTTACGAGCAGTACTTC. Translation gives CASSLRRPAPYEQYF.

The chain recombines TRBV5-1 with TRBJ2-1; possible D gene TRBD2, 5 bases. The ends were cut back, 0 bases at V and 0 bases at J, with 7 bases in the middle. The CDR3 spans 15 residues. CDR1 is SGHRS, CDR2 YFSETQ, per germline. DNA of the CDR3: TGCGCCAGCAGCTTGGCGGGGAGCTCCTACAATGAGCAGTTCTTC. Residues: CASSLAGSSYNEQFF.

This clone was seen once. The rearrangement joins TRBV7-2 to TRBJ1-1; D is perhaps TRBD1 (6 bases). Germline CDR1 SGHTA, CDR2 FQGNSA. The V and J ends lost 4 bases and 0 bases respectively, with 12 bases between them. This CDR3 has 15 amino acids. The CDR3 spells CASSSGALMNTEAFF. In DNA form, the CDR3 reads TGTGCCAGCAGCTCAGGGGCCCTCATGAACACTGAAGCTTTCTTT.

The chain links TRBV2 to TRBJ2-1; 10 bases align to TRBD2. The CDR3 contains 17 residues. Trimming cost V 4 bases and J 5 bases; bases outside gene matches: 11. Germline-derived CDR1 and CDR2 are SNHLY and FYNNEI. This CDR3 is CASSGDSGRANDNEQFF. Here the CDR3 DNA reads TGTGCCAGCAGTGGCGACAGCGGGAGGGCCAACGACAATGAGCAGTTCTTC.

The V call is TRBV4-2, the J call TRBJ2-3; D uncertain. There are 14 residues in the CDR3. The V gene's germline CDR1 is LGHNA and CDR2 YNFKEQ. V lost 1 base and J lost 6, with 11 bases in between. The CDR3 reads CASSQGSVGDTQYF. CDR3 nucleotide sequence: TGTGCCAGCAGCCAAGGAAGCGTTGGGGATACGCAGTATTTT.

The chain employs TRBV18 and TRBJ2-5; D gene uncertain. Between the trimmed V and J ends, which lost 2 bases and 7 bases, there was a span of 14 bases. CDR1 is KGHSH, CDR2 LQKENI, per germline. There are 14 residues in the CDR3. For the CDR3, the DNA is TGTGCCAGCTCACCAGTTCAGGAAAAAGGGACCCAGTACTTC. This sequence encodes CASSPVQEKGTQYF. Drawing the rest from reference TRBV18 and TRBJ2-5, the complete variable domain is NAGVMQNPRHLVRRRGQEARLRCSPMKGHSHVYWYRQLPEEGLKFMVYLQKENIIDESGMPKERFSAEFPKEGPSILRIQQVVRGDSAAYFCASSPVQEKGTQYFGPGTRLLVL.